The 18 T cell receptor beta chains given below trace back to one sample, sequenced in a study of blood T cell repertoires in COVID-19. The data were produced by immunoSEQ multiplex PCR, yet TCRdb's version contains in-frame clones alone and is incomplete. The repertoire consists of 200,000 to 250,000 clones, with about 90% occurring once and the leading ten covering about 4%. Sequences were obtained from PBMCs or T cells enriched from blood (not recorded which). Receptors originate from a woman aged 25 to 45 who had been exposed to COVID-19.

This clone was picked up one time. V and J are TRBV9 and TRBJ1-1; D remains ambiguous. V dropped 0 bases and J dropped 6 bases, with 12 bases sitting between them. CDR1 and CDR2 from the germline V gene are SGDLS and YYNGEE. The length of the CDR3 is 14 residues. CDR3 sequence reads: CASSVGEGMSEAFF. The CDR3 DNA sequence: TGTGCCAGCAGCGTAGGTGAGGGTATGTCTGAAGCTTTCTTT.

This chain connects TRBV28 to TRBJ2-1, with D unclear. This CDR3 spans 14 amino acids. V was shortened by 6 bases and J by 0 bases, with 9 bases between the two germline ends. Germline lookup yields CDR1 MDHEN and CDR2 SYDVKM. Here the CDR3 reads CASRLASSYNEQFF. In nucleotides, the CDR3 is TGTGCCAGCAGGCTCGCTAGCTCCTACAATGAGCAGTTCTTC.

The chain couples TRBV7-2 to TRBJ2-7, with 10 bases identical to TRBD2. V shed 1 base, J shed 4 bases, and the junction held 4 bases outside the gene matches. CDR3 length: 15 amino acids. Germline V gene lookup returns CDR1 SGHTA and CDR2 FQGNSA. DNA of the CDR3: TGTGCCAGCAGCTTAGGCTCTAGCGGGGGTTACGAGCAGTACTTC. Its protein product is CASSLGSSGGYEQYF. Full variable domain (remainder filled in from reference TRBV7-2 and TRBJ2-7): GAGVSQSPSNKVTEKGKDVELRCDPISGHTALYWYRQSLGQGLEFLIYFQGNSAPDKSGLPSDRFSAERTGGSVSTLTIQRTQQEDSAVYLCASSLGSSGGYEQYFGPGTRLTVT.

The V call is TRBV7-9, the J call TRBJ2-2, with D possibly matching TRBD2 (5 bases). The V and J ends lost 2 bases and 1 base respectively, with 20 bases between them. This CDR3 has 19 amino acids. Germline V gives CDR1 SEHNR, CDR2 FQNEAQ (reference sequence). CDR3 residues: CASSLSGWWAYLNTGELFF. CDR3 coding DNA: TGTGCCAGCAGCTTATCGGGGTGGTGGGCGTACCTGAACACCGGGGAGCTGTTTTTT.

The chain links TRBV6-2 or TRBV6-3 to TRBJ2-1; 7 bases align to TRBD1. The CDR3 length is 13 residues. Per the germline V gene, CDR1 is MNHEY and CDR2 is SVGEGT. V gave up 5 bases and J gave up 6 bases; unmatched junction bases: 4. The chain's CDR3 is CASSPTGRNEQFF. CDR3 nucleotide sequence: TGTGCCAGCAGTCCGACAGGGCGCAATGAGCAGTTCTTC.

The chain has TRBV30 and TRBJ1-2; TRBD1 might be the D (6 bases). Germline loops: CDR1 GTSNPN, CDR2 SVGIG (reference sequence). CDR3 length: 16 residues. The ends were cut back, 0 bases at V and 0 bases at J, with 14 bases in the middle. CDR3 sequence reads: CAWSVNLAGANYGYTF. CDR3 coding DNA: TGTGCCTGGAGTGTAAACCTCGCAGGGGCTAACTATGGCTACACCTTC.

V usage is TRBV3-1 (or the pseudogene TRBV3-2) and J usage is TRBJ2-1; no definite D call. The CDR3 extends over 12 amino acids. Trimming removed 1 base at V and 4 bases at J, with 2 bases between. In germline, CDR1 is LGHDT, CDR2 YNNKEL (reference sequence). DNA of the CDR3: TGTGCCAGCAGCCAAGCATACAATGAGCAGTTCTTC. Protein sequence: CASSQAYNEQFF.

This chain uses TRBV5-4 with TRBJ1-1; tentatively, D is TRBD1 (6 bases). The CDR3 length is 14 residues. The germline gives CDR1 SGHNT, CDR2 YYREEE (reference sequence). The germline V and J ends were trimmed by 5 bases and 1 base, with 12 bases remaining between them. This CDR3 reads CASRRAGENTEAFF. The CDR3 region has the DNA TGTGCCAGCAGGCGCGCAGGGGAGAACACTGAAGCTTTCTTT.

The chain is built from TRBV4-1 and TRBJ1-4; D unclear. There are 14 residues in the CDR3. Trimming left V 6 bases short and J 8 bases short, with 16 bases between. Germline V gives CDR1 MGHRA, CDR2 YSYEKL. Here the CDR3 reads CASRPPAHREKLFF. The CDR3 DNA reads TGCGCCAGCAGGCCCCCCGCCCATCGGGAAAAACTGTTTTTT.

The chain recombines TRBV2 with TRBJ1-2; 8 nucleotides line up with TRBD1. The CDR3 is 16 amino acids. With 8 bases clipped from V and 3 bases from J, the junction kept 14 bases outside the gene matches. Per the germline V gene, CDR1 is SNHLY and CDR2 is FYNNEI. For the CDR3, the DNA is TGTGCCAGCCGTCCAACAAGGGACAGGACACACTATGGCTACACCTTC. Translated, it gives CASRPTRDRTHYGYTF.

The chain recombines TRBV4-1 with TRBJ1-1, with TRBD1 matching 8 bases. The CDR3 runs 15 residues. V gave up 1 base and J gave up 6 bases; unmatched junction bases: 7. Germline V gene lookup returns CDR1 MGHRA and CDR2 YSYEKL. The CDR3 sequence is CASSQGWTGMPEAFF. CDR3 bases: TGCGCCAGCAGCCAAGGCTGGACAGGGATGCCTGAAGCTTTCTTT.

This rearrangement joins TRBV2 to TRBJ1-4, with 11 bases that match TRBD1. The CDR3 runs to 15 residues. V lost 6 bases and J lost 8; bases outside the gene matches: 8. Germline-derived CDR1 and CDR2 are SNHLY and FYNNEI. Here the CDR3 DNA reads TGTGCCAGCAGAGCCGGGACAGGGGGAGAGGAAAAACTGTTTTTT. Translation: CASRAGTGGEEKLFF.

This sequence joins TRBV28 and TRBJ1-4, with TRBD1 matching 8 bases. Germline V gene data show CDR1 as MDHEN and CDR2 as SYDVKM. CDR3 length: 18 amino acids. V lost 5 bases, J lost 3 bases, and 14 bases stayed unmatched. In nucleotides, the CDR3 is TGTGCCAGCAGTCTCCAGGGGGCCCCCTGGGGAGCTAATGAAAAACTGTTTTTT. It translates to CASSLQGAPWGANEKLFF.

The chain combines TRBV6-5 with TRBJ1-5, with D perhaps TRBD1 (5 bases). Germline V lookup: CDR1 MNHEY, CDR2 SVGAGI. V lost 10 bases and J 0 bases, leaving 7 bases between the germline ends. The CDR3 length is 12 residues. This chain's CDR3 is CATGHSNQPQHF. Written as DNA, the CDR3 is TGTGCCACCGGACATAGCAATCAGCCCCAGCATTTT.

V is TRBV9 and J is TRBJ2-4; TRBD2 matches at 10 bases. The CDR3 is 16 residues long. In germline, CDR1 is SGDLS, CDR2 YYNGEE. V lost 3 bases, J lost 3 bases, and 6 bases stayed unmatched. CDR3 DNA: TGTGCCAGCAGCGCCCCGATAGCGGGAGGCAAAAACATTCAGTACTTC. The encoded protein is CASSAPIAGGKNIQYF.

The rearrangement links TRBV4-1 to TRBJ2-3; 7 bases are shared with TRBD2. The CDR3 spans 17 residues. Looked up from germline, CDR1 is MGHRA and CDR2 is YSYEKL. V gave up 1 base and J gave up 1 base; unmatched junction bases: 8. CDR3 loop: CASSQVNPGGRTDTQYF. CDR3 bases: TGCGCCAGCAGCCAAGTTAACCCGGGGGGACGCACAGATACGCAGTATTTT.

The V gene is TRBV7-3, the J gene TRBJ1-5, with 8 bases aligning to TRBD1. The CDR3 is 15 amino acids. Germline-derived CDR1 and CDR2 are SGHTA and FQGTGA. The J segment lost 3 bases and the V segment lost 3 bases, leaving 4 bases of the junction unmatched. This CDR3 is CASSLTGVPNQPQHF. The CDR3, as DNA: TGTGCCAGCAGCTTGACAGGGGTCCCCAATCAGCCCCAGCATTTT.

The rearrangement joins TRBV4-1 to TRBJ1-4; D unresolved. Trimming took 0 bases from V and 5 from J, leaving 13 bases between them. The CDR3 totals 16 residues. Germline-derived CDR1 and CDR2 are MGHRA and YSYEKL. The CDR3 loop reads CASSQEPGDGNEKLFF. For the CDR3, the DNA is TGCGCCAGCAGCCAAGAGCCCGGAGATGGGAATGAAAAACTGTTTTTT.